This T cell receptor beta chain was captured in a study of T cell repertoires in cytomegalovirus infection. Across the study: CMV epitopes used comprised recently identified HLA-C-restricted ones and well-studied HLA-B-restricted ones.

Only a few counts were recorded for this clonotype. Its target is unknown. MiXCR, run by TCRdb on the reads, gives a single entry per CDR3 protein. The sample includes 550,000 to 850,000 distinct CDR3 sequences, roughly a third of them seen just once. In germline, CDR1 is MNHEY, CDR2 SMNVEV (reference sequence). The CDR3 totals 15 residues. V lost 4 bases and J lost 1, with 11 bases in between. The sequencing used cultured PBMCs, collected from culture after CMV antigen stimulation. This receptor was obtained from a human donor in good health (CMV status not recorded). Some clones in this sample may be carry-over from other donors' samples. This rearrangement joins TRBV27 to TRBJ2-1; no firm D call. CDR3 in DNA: TGTGCCAGCAGTTCGTACTTCGGGTCCTACAATGAGCAGTTCTTC. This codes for CASSSYFGSYNEQFF.